The 21 T cell receptor beta chains presented below share a single source sample, sequenced in a study of cytomegalovirus exposure and HLA in healthy donors (dated by TCRdb to about 2017). Libraries were built with the immunoSEQ multiplex PCR assay. The multiplex PCR relied on a mix of 60 forward primers for TCR Vbeta segments and 13 reverse primers for TCR Jbeta segments. TCRdb's version of the immuneACCESS table is confined to in-frame rearrangements and falls short of the full clone set. An unresolved V gene accounts for under half of the shortfall where checked; the remainder is of unknown origin. The sample table contains 35,000 to 45,000 clones; only one count was recorded for nearly 70% of them. Approximately 7% of the sample comes from the top ten. Sequencing input: PBMCs. The receptors derive from a man aged 25-45 years in good health and CMV-seronegative.

The chain combines TRBV16 with TRBJ2-5, with 8 bases fitting TRBD2. The length of the CDR3 is 15 residues. V was clipped by 2 bases and J by 4 bases; unmatched bases: 6. Germline CDR1 is KGHSY and CDR2 is FQNENV. In DNA form, the CDR3 reads TGTGCCAGCAGCCAAGGAAAAGCGGGAGCAGAGACCCAGTACTTC. Its protein product is CASSQGKAGAETQYF. Drawing the rest from reference TRBV16 and TRBJ2-5, the complete variable domain is GEEVAQTPKHLVRGEGQKAKLYCAPIKGHSYVFWYQQVLKNEFKFLISFQNENVFDETGMPKERFSAKCLPNSPCSLEIQATKLEDSAVYFCASSQGKAGAETQYFGPGTRLLVL.

This clone rates as medium-sized (0.01 to 0.1%). The CDR3 reads CASRYIATNQPQHF. DNA of the CDR3: TGTGCCAGCAGGTATATAGCTACCAATCAGCCCCAGCATTTT. The chain is built from TRBV6-1 and TRBJ1-5, with no clear D. CDR3 size: 14 residues. V lost 6 bases, J lost 3 bases, and 12 bases lay in between. Germline V gene sequence: CDR1 MNHNS, CDR2 SASEGT.

V is TRBV10-2 and J is TRBJ2-7, with 12 positions matching TRBD2. V trimming: 3 bases; J trimming: 4 bases; junction bases outside the gene matches: 7. Germline CDR1 reads WSHSY; CDR2 reads SAAADI. The CDR3 spans 16 residues. The CDR3 protein is CASSDSRLAGEYEQYF. The CDR3 bases are TGCGCCAGCAGTGATTCTAGACTAGCGGGAGAATACGAGCAGTACTTC.

The chain combines TRBV4-2 with TRBJ2-7; D might be TRBD2 (6 bases). V was clipped by 3 bases and J by 2 bases, with 20 bases between them. The CDR3 is 17 amino acids. CDR1 LGHNA and CDR2 YNFKEQ come from the germline V gene. Here the CDR3 DNA reads TGTGCCAGCAGCCAGATGGGGACCAACGGGAGTCCCTACGAGCAGTACTTC. It codes for CASSQMGTNGSPYEQYF.

This chain joins TRBV11-1 and TRBJ2-7, with TRBD1 identical over 7 bases. The CDR3 loop spans 14 amino acids. CDR1 is SGHAT and CDR2 is FQDESV in the germline V gene (reference sequence). The trim removed 5 bases at V and 0 bases at J, leaving 4 bases unmatched. The CDR3 DNA follows: TGTGCCAGCAGCCAGACAGGGAGCTCCTACGAGCAGTACTTC. Its protein product is CASSQTGSSYEQYF.

V is TRBV6-5 and J is TRBJ1-6; perhaps TRBD1 as D (6 bases). With 0 bases removed from V and 7 bases from J, the gap between germline ends came to 13 bases. There are 16 residues in the CDR3. The germline CDR1 and CDR2 sequences are MNHEY and SVGAGI. CDR3 nucleotide sequence: TGTGCCAGCAGTTACTCGACAGGTCTTCAAAATTCACCCCTCCACTTT. This gives the protein CASSYSTGLQNSPLHF.

The J gene is TRBJ1-2, the V gene TRBV5-4; 9 bases map to TRBD1. This CDR3 has 15 amino acids. Germline V gene sequence: CDR1 SGHNT, CDR2 YYREEE (reference sequence). V trimming: 3 bases; J trimming: 4 bases; junction bases outside the gene matches: 7. CDR3: CASSSFDRGGYGYTF. The CDR3 nucleotides are TGTGCCAGCAGCTCGTTTGACAGGGGGGGCTATGGCTACACCTTC. Complete variable domain (other parts from reference TRBV5-4 and TRBJ1-2): ETGVTQSPTHLIKTRGQQVTLRCSSQSGHNTVSWYQQALGQGPQFIFQYYREEENGRGNFPPRFSGLQFPNYSSELNVNALELDDSALYLCASSSFDRGGYGYTFGSGTRLTVV.

This clone was picked up one time. The CDR3 nucleotides read TGTGCCAGCAGCGCATACGGGTCCAACACTGAAGCTTTCTTT. Protein sequence: CASSAYGSNTEAFF. The genes are TRBV7-9 and TRBJ1-1; D unclear. Germline CDR1 is SEHNR and CDR2 is FQNEAQ (reference sequence). The CDR3 contains 14 residues. The V end was cut by 5 bases, the J end by 2 bases, with 12 bases between.

This clone was seen a few times. The V call is TRBV6-5, the J call TRBJ1-5; 7 nucleotides align to TRBD1. Per germline, CDR1 MNHEY and CDR2 SVGAGI. The CDR3 contains 15 residues. After removal of 0 bases from V and 2 bases from J, the junction contained 1 base not matched to a gene. Here the CDR3 DNA reads TGTGCCAGCAGTTACTCAGGGGGCCGCAATCAGCCCCAGCATTTT. Translating gives CASSYSGGRNQPQHF.

This clone has a single count. For the CDR3, the DNA is TGCGCCAGCAGTCCGGGAGCCTCTGGAAACACCATATATTTT. Translation gives CASSPGASGNTIYF. The chain couples TRBV5-1 to TRBJ1-3; D ambiguous. The CDR3 is 14 residues long. Trimming stripped 5 bases from V and 0 bases from J, with 9 bases between. Per the germline V gene, CDR1 is SGHRS and CDR2 is YFSETQ.

This clone was picked up a small number of times. At one of its ends the junction is not consistent with the germline gene, which may arise from a read error. The rearrangement uses TRBV19 and TRBJ1-4; TRBD1 agrees at 8 bases. The CDR3 is 11 residues long. CDR1 and CDR2 (germline): LNHDA, SQIVND (reference sequence). As DNA, the CDR3 is TGTGCCAGTAGTACAATCCGGACAGGGATCTTT. Its protein is CASSTIRTGIF.

This chain links TRBV5-3 with TRBJ1-5, with a possible D match to TRBD1 (6 bases). TRBV5-3 is identified as an open reading frame with a role that is uncertain. This CDR3 is built from 15 residues. Deletions cut 7 bases from V and 3 bases from J, with 17 bases between. The CDR3 here is CARREGRQDNQPQHF. For the CDR3, the DNA is TGTGCCAGACGCGAAGGTCGACAGGACAATCAGCCCCAGCATTTT.

In the case of this clone: The CDR3 does not end in the conserved phenylalanine or tryptophan, so this is likely a read error. The chain combines TRBV7-9 with TRBJ1-1; D not certain. Per germline, CDR1 SEHNR and CDR2 FQNEAQ (reference sequence). V was clipped by 4 bases and J by 4 bases, with 16 bases between them. This CDR3 has 15 residues. The CDR3 reads CASSYFGRGSTEAFV. DNA of the CDR3: TGTGCCAGCAGCTACTTCGGCCGAGGCAGCACTGAAGCTTTCGTT.

The chain has TRBV6-5 and TRBJ1-5; 9 bases map to TRBD1. Germline V gives CDR1 MNHEY, CDR2 SVGAGI. The J segment lost 6 bases and the V segment lost 6 bases, leaving 6 bases of the junction unmatched. The CDR3 is 14 amino acids. CDR3 residues: CASRSDRGGQPQHF. DNA of the CDR3: TGTGCCAGCAGATCGGACAGGGGCGGTCAGCCCCAGCATTTT.

The chain joins TRBV5-1 to TRBJ1-1, with TRBD1 identical over 11 bases. The CDR3 totals 14 residues. J lost 8 bases, V lost 2 bases, and 5 bases had no gene match. The germline CDR1 and CDR2 sequences are SGHRS and YFSETQ. The CDR3 DNA sequence: TGCGCCAGCAGCTTAGGGACAGGGGGGAACGAAGCTTTCTTT. Translating gives CASSLGTGGNEAFF.

The genes are TRBV6-1 and TRBJ1-5; TRBD1 matches 12 bases. Germline V gene lookup returns CDR1 MNHNS and CDR2 SASEGT. CDR3 size: 14 residues. After removal of 10 bases from V and 8 bases from J, the junction contained 9 bases not matched to a gene. CDR3 sequence: CATSRDRGREPQHF. CDR3 coding DNA: TGTGCCACCTCCCGGGACAGGGGGCGGGAGCCCCAGCATTTT.

This clone was observed a single time. The V gene is TRBV13, the J gene TRBJ2-7; D is perhaps TRBD1 (6 bases). Trimming pared 4 bases from V and 4 bases from J, leaving 17 bases between. CDR1 PRHDT and CDR2 FYEKMQ come from the germline V gene (reference sequence). The CDR3 is made up of 15 amino acids. Here the CDR3 reads CASSSPDRFSYEQYF. CDR3 nucleotides: TGTGCCAGCAGCTCACCTGACAGGTTTTCTTACGAGCAGTACTTC. Complete variable domain (other parts from reference TRBV13 and TRBJ2-7): AAGVIQSPRHLIKEKRETATLKCYPIPRHDTVYWYQQGPGQDPQFLISFYEKMQSDKGSIPDRFSAQQFSDYHSELNMSSLELGDSALYFCASSSPDRFSYEQYFGPGTRLTVT.

The rearrangement joins TRBV11-2 to TRBJ2-5; 8 bases align to TRBD2. With V trimmed by 2 bases and J by 4 bases, 6 bases remained unmatched. The CDR3 covers 15 residues. Germline V gene data show CDR1 as SGHAT and CDR2 as FQNNGV. The CDR3 protein is CASSLIRGGRETQYF. Written as DNA, the CDR3 is TGTGCCAGCAGCTTAATCCGGGGGGGCCGAGAGACCCAGTACTTC. The full variable domain, its missing parts supplied by reference TRBV11-2 and TRBJ2-5, is EAGVAQSPRYKIIEKRQSVAFWCNPISGHATLYWYQQILGQGPKLLIQFQNNGVVDDSQLPKDRFSAERLKGVDSTLKIQPAKLEDSAVYLCASSLIRGGRETQYFGPGTRLLVL.

This clone was seen a few times. The V and J genes are TRBV6-5 and TRBJ1-2; 9 bases fit TRBD1. CDR3 length: 15 residues. CDR1 and CDR2 from the germline V gene are MNHEY and SVGAGI. The junction had 9 bases not matched to a gene; V was cut back by 4 bases and J by 6 bases. The CDR3 region has the DNA TGTGCCAGCAGTTTTGGAGGGACAGGGCCCCATGGCTACACCTTC. Protein product: CASSFGGTGPHGYTF.

V is TRBV7-9 and J is TRBJ1-5; D call uncertain. V lost 5 bases to trimming and J lost 4 bases, with 6 bases between them. The V gene's germline CDR1 is SEHNR and CDR2 FQNEAQ (reference sequence). The CDR3 is made up of 12 amino acids. The CDR3 protein is CASSQENQPQHF. CDR3 sequence (DNA): TGTGCCAGCAGCCAAGAGAATCAGCCCCAGCATTTT.

This clone is labeled medium-sized. The J gene is TRBJ2-3, the V gene TRBV7-9; TRBD2 is a possible D gene (6 bases). CDR3 length: 13 residues. Germline V gene lookup returns CDR1 SEHNR and CDR2 FQNEAQ (reference sequence). V lost 7 bases to trimming and J lost 2 bases, with 10 bases between them. This CDR3 is CASTPGDTDTQYF. CDR3 DNA sequence: TGTGCCAGCACACCGGGGGACACAGATACGCAGTATTTT. Using reference TRBV7-9 and TRBJ2-3 for the parts outside the CDR3, the full variable domain is DTGVSQNPRHKITKRGQNVTFRCDPISEHNRLYWYRQTLGQGPEFLTYFQNEAQLEKSRLLSDRFSAERPKGSFSTLEIQRTEQGDSAMYLCASTPGDTDTQYFGPGTRLTVL.